Detailed here is one T cell receptor beta chain. The V gene's germline CDR1 is LGHNA and CDR2 YNFKEQ. The V gene lost 0 bases and the J gene lost 6 bases, with 12 bases spanning the gap. CDR3 size: 16 residues. These data come from a study of blood T cell repertoires in COVID-19. This table comes from immunoSEQ multiplex PCR, and its TCRdb copy is limited to in-frame clones, with some not included. This sample has over 250,000 clones; roughly nine tenths occur once, and the top ten carry 2.6%. Assignment of participants to cohorts was predicated upon participant-reported clinical history. The origin of this receptor is a man in his sixties who had recovered from COVID-19. This chain uses TRBV4-2 with TRBJ1-6, with D perhaps matching TRBD1 (6 bases). The sample comprised PBMCs or T cells enriched from blood (not recorded which). CDR3 in amino acids: CASSQDRTGTNSPLHF. Written as DNA, the CDR3 is TGTGCCAGCAGCCAAGATCGAACAGGGACTAATTCACCCCTCCACTTT.